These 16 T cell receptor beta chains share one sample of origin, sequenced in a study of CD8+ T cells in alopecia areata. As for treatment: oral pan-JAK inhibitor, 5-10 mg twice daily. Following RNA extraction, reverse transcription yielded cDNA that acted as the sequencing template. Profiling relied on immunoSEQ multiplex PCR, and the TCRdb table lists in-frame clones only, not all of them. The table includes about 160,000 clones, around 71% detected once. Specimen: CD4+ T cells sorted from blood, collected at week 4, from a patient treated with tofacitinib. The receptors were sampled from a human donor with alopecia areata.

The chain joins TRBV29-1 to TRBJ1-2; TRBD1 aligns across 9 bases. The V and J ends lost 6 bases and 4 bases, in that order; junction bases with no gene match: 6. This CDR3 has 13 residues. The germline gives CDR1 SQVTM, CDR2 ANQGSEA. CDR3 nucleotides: TGCAGCGTCAGGACAGGGGCAATCTATGGCTACACCTTC. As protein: CSVRTGAIYGYTF.

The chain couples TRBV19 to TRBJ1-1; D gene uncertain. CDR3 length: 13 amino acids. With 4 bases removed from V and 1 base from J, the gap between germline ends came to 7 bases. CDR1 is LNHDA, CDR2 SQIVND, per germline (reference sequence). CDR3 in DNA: TGTGCCAGTAGTACTAAACGGAACACTGAAGCTTTCTTT. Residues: CASSTKRNTEAFF.

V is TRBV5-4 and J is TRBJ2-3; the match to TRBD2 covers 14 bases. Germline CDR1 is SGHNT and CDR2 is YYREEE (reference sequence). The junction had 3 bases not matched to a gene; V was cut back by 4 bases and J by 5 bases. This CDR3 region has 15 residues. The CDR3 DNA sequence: TGTGCCAGCAGCCCGGGACTAGCGGGGGAAGATACGCAGTATTTT. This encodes CASSPGLAGEDTQYF.

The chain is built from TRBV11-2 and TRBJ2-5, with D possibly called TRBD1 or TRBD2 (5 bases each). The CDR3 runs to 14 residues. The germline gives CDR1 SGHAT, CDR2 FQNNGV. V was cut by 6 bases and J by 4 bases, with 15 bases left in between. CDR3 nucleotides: TGTGCCAGCAGTCCTACCGGGACGAGAGAGACCCAGTACTTC. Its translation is CASSPTGTRETQYF.

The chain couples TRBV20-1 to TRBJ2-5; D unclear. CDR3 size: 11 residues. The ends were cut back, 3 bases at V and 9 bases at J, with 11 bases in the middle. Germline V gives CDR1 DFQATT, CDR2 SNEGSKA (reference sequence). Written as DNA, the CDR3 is TGCAGTGCTAGGCTAGTTCGGGCCCAGTACTTC. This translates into CSARLVRAQYF.

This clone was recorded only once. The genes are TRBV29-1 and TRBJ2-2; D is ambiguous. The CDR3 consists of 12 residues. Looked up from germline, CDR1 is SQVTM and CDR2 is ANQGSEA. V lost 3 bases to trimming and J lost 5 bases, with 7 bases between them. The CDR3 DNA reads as TGCAGCGTTGACCCTGGGACCGGGGAGCTGTTTTTT. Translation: CSVDPGTGELFF.

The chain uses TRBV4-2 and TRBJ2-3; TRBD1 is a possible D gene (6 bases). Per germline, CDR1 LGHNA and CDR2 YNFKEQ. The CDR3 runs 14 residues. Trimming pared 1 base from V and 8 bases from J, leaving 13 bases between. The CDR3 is CASSQGTAQGTQYF. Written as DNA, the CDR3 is TGTGCCAGCAGCCAAGGGACAGCACAGGGTACGCAGTATTTT.

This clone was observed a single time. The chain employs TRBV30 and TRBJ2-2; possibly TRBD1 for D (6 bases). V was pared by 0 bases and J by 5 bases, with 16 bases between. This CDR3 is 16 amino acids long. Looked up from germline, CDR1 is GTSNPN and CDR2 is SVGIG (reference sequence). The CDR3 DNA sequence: TGTGCCTGGAGTGTACAGGGACGAGACTTGACCGGGGAGCTGTTTTTT. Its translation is CAWSVQGRDLTGELFF.

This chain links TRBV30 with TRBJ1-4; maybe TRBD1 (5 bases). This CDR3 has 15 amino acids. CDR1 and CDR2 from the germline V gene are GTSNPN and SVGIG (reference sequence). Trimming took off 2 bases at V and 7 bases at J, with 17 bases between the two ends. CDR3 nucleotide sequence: TGTGCCTGGAGTTCGAGTTGGGGGTTCGGTGAAAAACTGTTTTTT. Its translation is CAWSSSWGFGEKLFF.

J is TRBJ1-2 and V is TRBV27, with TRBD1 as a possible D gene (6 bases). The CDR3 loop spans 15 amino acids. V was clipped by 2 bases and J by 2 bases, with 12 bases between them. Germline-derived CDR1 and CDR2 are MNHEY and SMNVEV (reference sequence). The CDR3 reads CASSLAPQGNYGYTF. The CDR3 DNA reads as TGTGCCAGCAGTTTAGCCCCACAGGGAAACTATGGCTACACCTTC.

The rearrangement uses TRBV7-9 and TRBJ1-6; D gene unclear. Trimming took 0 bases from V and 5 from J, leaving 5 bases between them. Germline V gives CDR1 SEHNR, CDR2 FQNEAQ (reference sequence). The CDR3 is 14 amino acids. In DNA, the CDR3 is TGTGCCAGCAGCTTAGCGAGCCATAATTCACCCCTCCACTTT. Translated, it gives CASSLASHNSPLHF.

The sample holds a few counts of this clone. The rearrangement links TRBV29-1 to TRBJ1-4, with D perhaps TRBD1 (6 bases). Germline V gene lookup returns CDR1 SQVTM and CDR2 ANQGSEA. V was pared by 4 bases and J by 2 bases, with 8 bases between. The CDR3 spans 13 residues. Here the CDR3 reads CSVGGGTNEKLFF. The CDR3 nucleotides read TGCAGCGTTGGCGGGGGCACTAATGAAAAACTGTTTTTT.

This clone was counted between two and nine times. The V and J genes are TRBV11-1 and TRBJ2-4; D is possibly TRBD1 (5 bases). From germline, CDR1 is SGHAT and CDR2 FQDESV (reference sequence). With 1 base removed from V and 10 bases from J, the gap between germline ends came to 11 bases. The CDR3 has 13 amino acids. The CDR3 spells CASSLGPNRIQYF. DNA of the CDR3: TGTGCCAGCAGCTTAGGGCCGAACAGGATTCAGTACTTC.

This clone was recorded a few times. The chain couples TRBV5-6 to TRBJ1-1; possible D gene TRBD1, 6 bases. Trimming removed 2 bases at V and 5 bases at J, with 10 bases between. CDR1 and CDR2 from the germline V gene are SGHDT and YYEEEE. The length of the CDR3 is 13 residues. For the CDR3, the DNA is TGTGCCAGCAGCTTCACAGGGAGGACTGAAGCTTTCTTT. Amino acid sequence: CASSFTGRTEAFF.

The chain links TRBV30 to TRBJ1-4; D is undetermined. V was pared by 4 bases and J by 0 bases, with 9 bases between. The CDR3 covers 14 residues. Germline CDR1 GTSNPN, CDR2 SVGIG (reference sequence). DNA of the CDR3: TGTGCCTGGAATCAACCTGCAACTAATGAAAAACTGTTTTTT. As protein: CAWNQPATNEKLFF.

CDR3 residues: CAISPGTSGGAWEQETQYF. The CDR3 DNA is TGTGCCATCAGCCCCGGGACTAGCGGGGGGGCTTGGGAACAAGAGACCCAGTACTTC. J is TRBJ2-5 and V is TRBV10-3; 16 bases agree with TRBD2. The CDR3 is made up of 19 amino acids. Trimming cost V 6 bases and J 2 bases; bases outside gene matches: 12. Germline CDR1 ENHRY, CDR2 SYGVKD.